This is a list of T cell receptor beta chains from one sample in a study of T-cell reconstitution after alpha-beta-depleted transplantation in children. TCRdb used MiXCR to reprocess the PCR reads, holding one entry per CDR3 protein. The sample lists around 450,000 distinct CDR3 sequences, roughly 10% occurring once. Sequencing used PBMCs, obtained before TCRalphabeta/CD19-depleted stem cell transplant. The receptors come from a child aged 2-9 years with inherited bone marrow failure, due to receive a stem cell transplant. Each CDR3 is given with its conserved first and last residue. The order of the fields is CDR3 protein, V gene, J gene, D gene. D genes are given only for firm matches.

CASSLSASGTVDTQYF	TRBV4-2	TRBJ2-3	TRBD2
CASSPSGFGDYEQYF	TRBV7-2	TRBJ2-7	.
CASSFVGAKNIQYF	TRBV28	TRBJ2-4	.
CASSPSGGPSYNEQFF	TRBV4-3	TRBJ2-1	TRBD2
CASSSILVLAGAEQFF	TRBV28	TRBJ2-1	TRBD2
CASSRDRTSYEQYF	TRBV12-3/TRBV12-4	TRBJ2-7	.
CSVVRGNTQYF	TRBV29-1	TRBJ2-3	.
CASSYTGAVGETQYF	TRBV6-5	TRBJ2-5	.
CASRPTVDGANVLTF	TRBV12-3/TRBV12-4	TRBJ2-6	.
CASRIRLARAYNEQFF	TRBV6-1	TRBJ2-1	TRBD2
CSVDGGLGYEQYF	TRBV29-1	TRBJ2-7	.
CASSRVVGLAGGPDTQYF	TRBV7-6	TRBJ2-3	TRBD2
CASSLFGPGQGAGGYTF	TRBV7-2	TRBJ1-2	TRBD1
CASSSPSTDTQYF	TRBV7-2	TRBJ2-3	.
CAWKRWVDTGELFF	TRBV30	TRBJ2-2	.
CASSYSNRGSDTQYF	TRBV6-5	TRBJ2-3	TRBD1
CASSHLSGVFF	TRBV6-5	TRBJ2-1	.
CASSQVVHSNQPQHF	TRBV4-1	TRBJ1-5	.
CASSFFDQGEQFF	TRBV12-3/TRBV12-4	TRBJ2-1	.
CASSLTGLVNIQYF	TRBV5-6	TRBJ2-4	TRBD2